This T cell receptor (beta chain) was sequenced in a study of cytomegalovirus exposure and HLA in healthy donors. Study as a whole: The 120 or so validation repertoires matched the roughly 700 first-cohort repertoires in platform, a later analysis reported. Findings of the study overall: Listed as cytomegalovirus-associated were more than 150 TCR beta chains.

Generated by immunoSEQ multiplex PCR, the TCRdb table keeps only in-frame clones and is missing some. The data contain approximately 54,000 clones, approximately 89% of them singletons. Comments on this clone: Its antigen remains unknown.

Germline V lookup: CDR1 SGDLS, CDR2 YYNGEE. With 0 bases removed from V and 4 bases from J, the gap between germline ends came to 10 bases. CDR3 length: 14 amino acids. The receptor's source is a woman aged 18-29 years in good health and CMV-seropositive. Sequenced: PBMCs. The chain carries TRBV9 and TRBJ1-1; D not certain. The CDR3 nucleotides are TGTGCCAGCAGCGTAGACCCCGGAGGCACTGAAGCTTTCTTT. Protein: CASSVDPGGTEAFF.